The following is a T cell receptor (beta chain) sequence with its context. Antigen specificity is unknown. This sample includes further DNA sequences coding for the same CDR3. The V gene's germline CDR1 is MDHEN and CDR2 SYDVKM. V was shortened by 4 bases and J by 3 bases, with 7 bases between the two germline ends. CDR3 length equals 12 residues. These data come from a study of shared clonotypes between healthy human individuals. Study-wide background: Ranging from 18 to 49 in age, donors were a couple of women and a few men.

General observations from the study: Limitation of the genetic and exposure-history diversity represented came from the few donors.

The repertoire was sequenced with immunoSEQ multiplex PCR; TCRdb's copy has only in-frame clones and lacks some. This table holds 2 million to 3 million clones, just over 90% found once. The V gene is TRBV28, the J gene TRBJ2-7; a weak D match, TRBD1 (6 bases). Source material: naive CD4+ T cells sorted from blood. Specified subset: CD45RA+ positively selected. This receptor was taken from a man between 18 and 29 years old in good health. The CDR3 nucleotides read TGTGCCAGCAGTTCAGGGGTCTACGAGCAGTACTTC. Translating it yields CASSSGVYEQYF.